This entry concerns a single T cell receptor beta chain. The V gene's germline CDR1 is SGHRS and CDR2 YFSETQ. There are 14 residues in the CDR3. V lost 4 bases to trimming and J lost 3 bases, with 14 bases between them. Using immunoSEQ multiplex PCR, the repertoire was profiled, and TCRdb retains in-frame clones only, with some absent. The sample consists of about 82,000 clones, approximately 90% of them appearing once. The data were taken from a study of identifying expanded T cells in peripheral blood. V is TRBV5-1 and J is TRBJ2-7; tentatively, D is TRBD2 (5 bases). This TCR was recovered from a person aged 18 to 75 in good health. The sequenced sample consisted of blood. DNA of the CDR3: TGCGCCAGCAGCCCGGAGGATCAGAGCTACGAGCAGTACTTC. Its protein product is CASSPEDQSYEQYF. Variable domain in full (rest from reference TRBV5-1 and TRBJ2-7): KAGVTQTPRYLIKTRGQQVTLSCSPISGHRSVSWYQQTPGQGLQFLFEYFSETQRNKGNFPGRFSGRQFSNSRSEMNVSTLELGDSALYLCASSPEDQSYEQYFGPGTRLTVT.